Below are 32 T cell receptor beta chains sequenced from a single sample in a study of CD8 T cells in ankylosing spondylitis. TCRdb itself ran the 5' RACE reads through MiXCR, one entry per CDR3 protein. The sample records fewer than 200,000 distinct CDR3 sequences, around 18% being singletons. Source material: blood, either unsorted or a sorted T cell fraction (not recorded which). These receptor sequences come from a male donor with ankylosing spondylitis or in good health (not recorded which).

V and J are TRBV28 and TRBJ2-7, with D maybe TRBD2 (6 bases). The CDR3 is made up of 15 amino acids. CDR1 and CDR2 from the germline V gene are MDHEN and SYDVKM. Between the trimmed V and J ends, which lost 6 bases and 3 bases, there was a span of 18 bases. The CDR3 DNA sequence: TGTGCCAGCAGCACCCCGACTAGATTGGGCTACGAGCAGTACTTC. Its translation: CASSTPTRLGYEQYF.

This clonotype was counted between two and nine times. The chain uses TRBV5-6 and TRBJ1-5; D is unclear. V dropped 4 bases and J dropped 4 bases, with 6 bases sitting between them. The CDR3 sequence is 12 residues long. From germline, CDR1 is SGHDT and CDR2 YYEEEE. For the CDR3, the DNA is TGTGCCAGCAGCAGACTTAATCAGCCCCAGCATTTT. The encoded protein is CASSRLNQPQHF.

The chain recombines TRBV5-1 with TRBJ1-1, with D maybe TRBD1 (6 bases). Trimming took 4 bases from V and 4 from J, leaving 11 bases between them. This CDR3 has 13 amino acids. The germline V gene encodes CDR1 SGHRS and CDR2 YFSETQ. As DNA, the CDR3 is TGCGCCAGCAGCATAGGACAGCTCACTGAAGCTTTCTTT. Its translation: CASSIGQLTEAFF. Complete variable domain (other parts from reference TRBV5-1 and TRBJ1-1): KAGVTQTPRYLIKTRGQQVTLSCSPISGHRSVSWYQQTPGQGLQFLFEYFSETQRNKGNFPGRFSGRQFSNSRSEMNVSTLELGDSALYLCASSIGQLTEAFFGQGTRLTVV.

The CDR3 DNA follows: TGTGCCAGCAGCTACGGGGGTTTAGTCTATGGCTACACCTTC. It codes for CASSYGGLVYGYTF. This chain uses TRBV28 with TRBJ1-2; a weak D match, TRBD1 (5 bases). The CDR3 length is 14 residues. Trimming removed 6 bases from V and 4 bases from J, with 15 bases in between. The V gene's germline CDR1 is MDHEN and CDR2 SYDVKM.

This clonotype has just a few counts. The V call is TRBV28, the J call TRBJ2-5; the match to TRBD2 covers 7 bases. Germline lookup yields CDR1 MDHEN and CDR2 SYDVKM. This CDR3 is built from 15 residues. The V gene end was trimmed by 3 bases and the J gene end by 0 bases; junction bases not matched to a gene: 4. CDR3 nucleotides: TGTGCCAGCAGTTTGTGGGAGGGAAACCAAGAGACCCAGTACTTC. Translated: CASSLWEGNQETQYF.

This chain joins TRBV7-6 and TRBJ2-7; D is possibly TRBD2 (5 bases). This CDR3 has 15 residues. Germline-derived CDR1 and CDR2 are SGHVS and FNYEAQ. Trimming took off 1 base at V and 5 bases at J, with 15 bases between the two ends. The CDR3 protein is CASSLDRGRVHEQYF. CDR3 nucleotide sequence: TGTGCCAGCAGCTTAGATCGGGGTAGGGTCCACGAGCAGTACTTC.

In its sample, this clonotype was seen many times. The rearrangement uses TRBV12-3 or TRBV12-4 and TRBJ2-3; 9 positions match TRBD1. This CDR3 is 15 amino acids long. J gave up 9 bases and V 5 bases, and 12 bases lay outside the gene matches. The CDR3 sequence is CASSLRDRALGTQYF. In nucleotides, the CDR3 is TGTGCCAGCAGTCTCCGGGACAGGGCTCTCGGGACGCAGTATTTT.

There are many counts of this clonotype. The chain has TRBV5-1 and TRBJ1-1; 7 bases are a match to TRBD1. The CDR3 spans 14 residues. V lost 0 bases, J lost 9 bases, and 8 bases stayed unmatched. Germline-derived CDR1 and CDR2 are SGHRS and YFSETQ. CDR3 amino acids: CASSLALTGPKAFF. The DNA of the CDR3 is TGCGCCAGCAGCTTGGCCCTGACAGGGCCGAAAGCTTTCTTT.

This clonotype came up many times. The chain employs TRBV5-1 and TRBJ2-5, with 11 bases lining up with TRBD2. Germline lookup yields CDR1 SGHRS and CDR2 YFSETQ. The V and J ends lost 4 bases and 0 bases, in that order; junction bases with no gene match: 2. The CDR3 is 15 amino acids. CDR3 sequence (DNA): TGCGCCAGCAGCCTGACTAGCGGGGACCAAGAGACCCAGTACTTC. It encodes CASSLTSGDQETQYF.

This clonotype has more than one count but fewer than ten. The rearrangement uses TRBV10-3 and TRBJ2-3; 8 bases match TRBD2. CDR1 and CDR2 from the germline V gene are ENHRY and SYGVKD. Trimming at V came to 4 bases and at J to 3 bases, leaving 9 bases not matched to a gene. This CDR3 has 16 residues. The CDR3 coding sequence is TGTGCCATCAGTGGCGGGGGCGGGAGGAGGACAGATACGCAGTATTTT. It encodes CAISGGGGRRTDTQYF.

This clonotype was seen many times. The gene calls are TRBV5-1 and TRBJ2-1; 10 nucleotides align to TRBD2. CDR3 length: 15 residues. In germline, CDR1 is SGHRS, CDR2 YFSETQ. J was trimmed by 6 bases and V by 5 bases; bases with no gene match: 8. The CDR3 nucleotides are TGCGCCAGCAGATCAGCGGGAGGGCCGAGCAATGAGCAGTTCTTC. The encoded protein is CASRSAGGPSNEQFF.

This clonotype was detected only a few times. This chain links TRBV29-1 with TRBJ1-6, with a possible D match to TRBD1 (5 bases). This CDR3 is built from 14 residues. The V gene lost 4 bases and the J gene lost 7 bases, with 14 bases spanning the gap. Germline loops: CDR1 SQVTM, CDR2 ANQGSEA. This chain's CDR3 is CSVGGAGPNSPLHF. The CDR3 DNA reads TGCAGCGTTGGGGGCGCGGGTCCAAATTCACCCCTCCACTTT.

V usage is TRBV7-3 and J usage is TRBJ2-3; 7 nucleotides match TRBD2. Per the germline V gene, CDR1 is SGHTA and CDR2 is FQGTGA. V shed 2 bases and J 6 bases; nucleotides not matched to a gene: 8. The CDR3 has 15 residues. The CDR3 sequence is CASSLLAENGDTQYF. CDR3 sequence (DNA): TGTGCCAGCAGCTTACTAGCGGAGAATGGCGATACGCAGTATTTT.

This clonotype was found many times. CDR3 DNA sequence: TGTGCCAGCAGCTTGAATCTACAGGGACATAGCAATCAGCCCCAGCATTTT. Amino acids: CASSLNLQGHSNQPQHF. The chain is built from TRBV5-6 and TRBJ1-5; D perhaps matches TRBD1 (6 bases). The CDR3 consists of 17 residues. V shed 1 base and J shed 0 bases, with 14 bases lying between them. The V gene's germline CDR1 is SGHDT and CDR2 YYEEEE. Full variable domain (remainder filled in from reference TRBV5-6 and TRBJ1-5): DAGVTQSPTHLIKTRGQQVTLRCSPKSGHDTVSWYQQALGQGPQFIFQYYEEEERQRGNFPDRFSGHQFPNYSSELNVNALLLGDSALYLCASSLNLQGHSNQPQHFGDGTRLSIL.

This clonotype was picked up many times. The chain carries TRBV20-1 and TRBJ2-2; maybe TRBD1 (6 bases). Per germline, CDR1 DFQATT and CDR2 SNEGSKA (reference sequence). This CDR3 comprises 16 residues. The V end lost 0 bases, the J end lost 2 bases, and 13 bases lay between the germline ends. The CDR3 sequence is CSARDVRGGNTGELFF. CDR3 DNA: TGCAGTGCTAGAGATGTCAGGGGCGGTAACACCGGGGAGCTGTTTTTT.

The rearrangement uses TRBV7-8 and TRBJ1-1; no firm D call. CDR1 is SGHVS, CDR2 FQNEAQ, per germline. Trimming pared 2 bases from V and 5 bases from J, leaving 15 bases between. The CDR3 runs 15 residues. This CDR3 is CASSLPPGGMTEAFF. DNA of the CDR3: TGTGCCAGCAGCTTACCGCCGGGAGGGATGACTGAAGCTTTCTTT.

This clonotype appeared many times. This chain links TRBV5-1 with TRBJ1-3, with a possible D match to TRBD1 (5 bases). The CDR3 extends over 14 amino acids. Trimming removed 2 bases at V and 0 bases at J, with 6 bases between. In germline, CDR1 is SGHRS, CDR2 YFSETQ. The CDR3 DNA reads TGCGCCAGCAGCTTTGACAGCTCTGGAAACACCATATATTTT. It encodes CASSFDSSGNTIYF.

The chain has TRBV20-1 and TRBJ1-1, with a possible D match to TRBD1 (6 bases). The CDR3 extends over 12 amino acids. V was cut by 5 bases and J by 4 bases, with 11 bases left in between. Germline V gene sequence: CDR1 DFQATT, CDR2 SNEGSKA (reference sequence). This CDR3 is CSAGGGRTEAFF. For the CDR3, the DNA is TGCAGTGCTGGGGGGGGGCGCACTGAAGCTTTCTTT.

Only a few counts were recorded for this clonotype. CDR3 nucleotide sequence: TGTGCCAGCAGTTTGCTAGTAGGGGACATAGGGGGACGGAACACTGAAGCTTTCTTT. Amino acids: CASSLLVGDIGGRNTEAFF. V usage is TRBV28 and J usage is TRBJ1-1, with D possibly matching TRBD1 (6 bases). V dropped 3 bases and J dropped 1 base, with 24 bases sitting between them. The length of the CDR3 is 19 residues. Germline CDR1 reads MDHEN; CDR2 reads SYDVKM.

CDR3 sequence reads: CATCQEGEGLSYNEQFF. CDR3 in DNA: TGTGCCACCTGCCAAGAGGGCGAGGGCCTCTCCTACAATGAGCAGTTCTTC. The gene calls are TRBV3-1 and TRBJ2-1; perhaps TRBD2 as D (5 bases). The CDR3 has 17 amino acids. CDR1 is LGHDT and CDR2 is YNNKEL in the germline V gene (reference sequence). V lost 10 bases, J lost 0 bases, and 22 bases lay in between.

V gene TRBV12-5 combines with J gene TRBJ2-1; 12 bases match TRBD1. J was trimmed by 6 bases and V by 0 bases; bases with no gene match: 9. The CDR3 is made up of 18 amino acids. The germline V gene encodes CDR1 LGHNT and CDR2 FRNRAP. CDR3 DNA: TGTGCTAGTGGTTTGGTAATTAGGGGGACAGGGGGCCGCAATGAGCAGTTCTTC. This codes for CASGLVIRGTGGRNEQFF.

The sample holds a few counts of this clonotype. CDR3 in DNA: TGTGCCACCAGCAGACCCGGACTGCAGACGCAGTATTTT. Translated: CATSRPGLQTQYF. V usage is TRBV15 and J usage is TRBJ2-3; D perhaps matches TRBD2 (5 bases). The CDR3 length is 13 residues. The V and J ends lost 2 bases and 9 bases respectively, with 12 bases between them. Germline V CDR1 and CDR2: LNHNV, YYDKDF (reference sequence).

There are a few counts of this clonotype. The CDR3 reads CSANRGGIGANVLTF. CDR3 nucleotides: TGCAGTGCTAACAGGGGAGGAATTGGGGCCAACGTCCTGACTTTC. The chain carries TRBV20-1 and TRBJ2-6; D perhaps matches TRBD1 (7 bases). Germline CDR1 is DFQATT and CDR2 is SNEGSKA (reference sequence). Trimming left V 4 bases short and J 3 bases short, with 13 bases between. This CDR3 spans 15 amino acids.

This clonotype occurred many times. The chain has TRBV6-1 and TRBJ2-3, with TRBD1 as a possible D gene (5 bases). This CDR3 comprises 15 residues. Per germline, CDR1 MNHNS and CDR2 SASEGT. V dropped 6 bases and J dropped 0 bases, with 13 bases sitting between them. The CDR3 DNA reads TGTGCCAGCAGCCACCCCCGGACAAGCACAGATACGCAGTATTTT. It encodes CASSHPRTSTDTQYF.

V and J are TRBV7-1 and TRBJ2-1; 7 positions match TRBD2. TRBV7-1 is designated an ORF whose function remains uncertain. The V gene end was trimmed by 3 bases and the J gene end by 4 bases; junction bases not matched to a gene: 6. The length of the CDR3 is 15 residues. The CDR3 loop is CASSSRTRAYNEQFF. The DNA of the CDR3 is TGTGCCAGCAGCTCCAGGACTAGGGCTTACAATGAGCAGTTCTTC.

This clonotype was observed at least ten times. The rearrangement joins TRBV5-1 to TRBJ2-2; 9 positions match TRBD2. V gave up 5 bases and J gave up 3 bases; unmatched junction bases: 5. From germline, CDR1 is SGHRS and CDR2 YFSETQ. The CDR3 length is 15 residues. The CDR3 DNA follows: TGCGCCAGCAGTCTGCTAGCGGGGCACACCGGGGAGCTGTTTTTT. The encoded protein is CASSLLAGHTGELFF.

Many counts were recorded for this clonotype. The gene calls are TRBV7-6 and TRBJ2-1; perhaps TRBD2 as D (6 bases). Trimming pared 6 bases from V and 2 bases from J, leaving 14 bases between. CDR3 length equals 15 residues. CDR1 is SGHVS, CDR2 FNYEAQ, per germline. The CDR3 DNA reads TGTGCCAGCAGAGACGAAAGCGGGCCCTACAATGAGCAGTTCTTC. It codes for CASRDESGPYNEQFF.

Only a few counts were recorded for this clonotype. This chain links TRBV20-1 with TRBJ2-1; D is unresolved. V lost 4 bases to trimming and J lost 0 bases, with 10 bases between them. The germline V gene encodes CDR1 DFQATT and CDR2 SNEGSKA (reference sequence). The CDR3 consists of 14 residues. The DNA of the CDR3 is TGCAGTGCTAAAGCCACGAGCTCCTACAATGAGCAGTTCTTC. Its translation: CSAKATSSYNEQFF.

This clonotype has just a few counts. The CDR3 sequence is CASSYSLAGSTDTQYF. CDR3 nucleotides: TGTGCCAGCAGTTACTCTCTAGCGGGAAGCACAGATACGCAGTATTTT. V usage is TRBV6-6 and J usage is TRBJ2-3; TRBD2 matches 9 bases. CDR1 is MNHNY, CDR2 SVGAGI, per germline (reference sequence). The V gene end was trimmed by 0 bases and the J gene end by 0 bases; junction bases not matched to a gene: 1. This CDR3 comprises 16 residues.

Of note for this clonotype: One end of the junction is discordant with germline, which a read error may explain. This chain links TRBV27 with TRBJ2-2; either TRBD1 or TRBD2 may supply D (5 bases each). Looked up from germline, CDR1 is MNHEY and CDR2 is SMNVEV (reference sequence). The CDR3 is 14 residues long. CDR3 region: CTSNQLGVTGELFF. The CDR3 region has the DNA TGTACCAGCAACCAGCTGGGGGTAACCGGGGAGCTGTTTTTT.

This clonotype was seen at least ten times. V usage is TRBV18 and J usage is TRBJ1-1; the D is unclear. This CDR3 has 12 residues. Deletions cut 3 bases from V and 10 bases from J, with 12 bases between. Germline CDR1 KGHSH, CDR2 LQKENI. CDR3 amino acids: CASSPDGWVAFF. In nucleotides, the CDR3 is TGTGCCAGCTCACCTGACGGCTGGGTAGCTTTCTTT.

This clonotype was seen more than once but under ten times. CDR3 sequence (DNA): TGTGCCAGCAGCTTCGGACAGGGGACTCCCTACGAGCAGTACTTC. As protein: CASSFGQGTPYEQYF. The chain combines TRBV5-6 with TRBJ2-7, with 9 bases matching TRBD1. Germline V lookup: CDR1 SGHDT, CDR2 YYEEEE. CDR3 length equals 15 residues. V trimming: 2 bases; J trimming: 2 bases; junction bases outside the gene matches: 5. Drawing the rest from reference TRBV5-6 and TRBJ2-7, the complete variable domain is DAGVTQSPTHLIKTRGQQVTLRCSPKSGHDTVSWYQQALGQGPQFIFQYYEEEERQRGNFPDRFSGHQFPNYSSELNVNALLLGDSALYLCASSFGQGTPYEQYFGPGTRLTVT.